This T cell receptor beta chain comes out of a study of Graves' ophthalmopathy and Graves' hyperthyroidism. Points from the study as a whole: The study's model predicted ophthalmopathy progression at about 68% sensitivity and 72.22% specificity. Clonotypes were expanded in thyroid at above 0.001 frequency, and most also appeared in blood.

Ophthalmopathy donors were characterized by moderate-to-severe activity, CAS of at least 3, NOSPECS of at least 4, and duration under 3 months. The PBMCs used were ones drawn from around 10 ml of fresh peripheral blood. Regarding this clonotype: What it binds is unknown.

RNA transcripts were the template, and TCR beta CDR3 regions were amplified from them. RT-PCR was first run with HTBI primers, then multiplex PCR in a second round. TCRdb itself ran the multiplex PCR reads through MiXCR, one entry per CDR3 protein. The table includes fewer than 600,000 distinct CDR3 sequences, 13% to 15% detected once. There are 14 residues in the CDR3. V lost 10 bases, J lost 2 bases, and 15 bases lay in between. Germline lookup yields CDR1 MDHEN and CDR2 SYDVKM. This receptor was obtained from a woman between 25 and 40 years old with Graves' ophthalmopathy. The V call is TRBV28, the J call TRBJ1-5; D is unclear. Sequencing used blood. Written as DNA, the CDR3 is TGTGCCACCAGCGCCGGGTGGGGCAATCAGCCCCAGCATTTT. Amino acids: CATSAGWGNQPQHF.